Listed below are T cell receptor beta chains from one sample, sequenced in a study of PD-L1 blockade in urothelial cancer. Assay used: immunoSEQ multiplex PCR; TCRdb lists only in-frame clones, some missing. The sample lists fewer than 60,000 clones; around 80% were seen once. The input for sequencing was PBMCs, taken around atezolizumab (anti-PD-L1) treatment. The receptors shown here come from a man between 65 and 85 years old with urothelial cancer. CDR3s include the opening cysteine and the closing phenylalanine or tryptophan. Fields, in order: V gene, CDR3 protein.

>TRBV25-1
CASSETGVATEAFF
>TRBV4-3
CASSPWASEQETQYF
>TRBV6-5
CASSYDRQGQYEQYF
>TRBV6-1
CASTHTSGEFDTQYF
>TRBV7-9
CASSRGATGTEAFF
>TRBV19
CATSAGNTDTQYF
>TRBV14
CASSQQGRQYF
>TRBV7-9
CASSLGTGGVNEQFF
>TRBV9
CASSPRGVAGYTGELFF
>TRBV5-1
CASRGSGRALGTDTQYF
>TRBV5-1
CASSLYSGRGNEQFF
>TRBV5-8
CASSLTGYGYTF
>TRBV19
CASTPGTANSGANVLTF
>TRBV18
CASSPTGDYGYTF
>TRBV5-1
CASSRGTSGNEQFF
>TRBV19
CASSISGQDQPQHF
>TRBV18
CASKQGSGANVLTF
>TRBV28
CASATGTGALEQYF
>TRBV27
CASSWGGPDTQYF
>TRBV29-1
CSVERDRGNTEAFF
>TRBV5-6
CASSWPGGYEQYF
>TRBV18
CASSPPDRGDTGELFF
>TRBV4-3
CASSQDRSYEQYF
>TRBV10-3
CAISEDRAWGYTF
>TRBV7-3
CASSSAGAQDTQYF
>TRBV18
CASSTFGLAGVPSYNEQFF
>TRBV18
CASSPKGTGAGNTIYF
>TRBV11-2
CASSLDSETYGYTF
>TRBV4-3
CASSLNRLAGVGTGELFF
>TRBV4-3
CASSQDSGTGANVLTF
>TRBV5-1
CASSLRQGEIGYTF